This paragraph covers one T cell receptor (beta chain) sequence. Assay: immunoSEQ multiplex PCR; the TCRdb copy retains only in-frame clones and omits some. The data show about 110,000 clones, roughly 90% seen once. Trimming at V came to 4 bases and at J to 4 bases, leaving 10 bases not matched to a gene. CDR1 is SGHVS, CDR2 FQNEAQ, per germline. The CDR3 loop spans 16 amino acids. This record comes from a study of control samples from healthy donors and cancer patients. The clonotype originates from a woman in her forties or fifties in good health. V and J are TRBV7-8 and TRBJ2-5; 9 nucleotides line up with TRBD1. Specimen: blood. Written as DNA, the CDR3 is TGTGCCAGCAGCTCGAGACCGGGACAGGGTGGAGAGACCCAGTACTTC. Translation: CASSSRPGQGGETQYF.